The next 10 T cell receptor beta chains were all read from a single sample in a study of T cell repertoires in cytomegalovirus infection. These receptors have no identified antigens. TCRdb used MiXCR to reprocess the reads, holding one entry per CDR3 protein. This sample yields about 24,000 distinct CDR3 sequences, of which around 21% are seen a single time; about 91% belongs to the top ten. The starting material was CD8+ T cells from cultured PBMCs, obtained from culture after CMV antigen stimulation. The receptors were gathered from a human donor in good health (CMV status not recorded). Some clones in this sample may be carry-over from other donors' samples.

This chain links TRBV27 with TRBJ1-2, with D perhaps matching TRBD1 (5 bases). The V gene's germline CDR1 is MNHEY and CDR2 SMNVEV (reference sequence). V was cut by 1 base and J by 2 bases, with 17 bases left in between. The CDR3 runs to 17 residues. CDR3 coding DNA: TGTGCCAGCAGTTTATTGCTTGGGGGGACTCAAAACTATGGCTACACCTTC. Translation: CASSLLLGGTQNYGYTF.

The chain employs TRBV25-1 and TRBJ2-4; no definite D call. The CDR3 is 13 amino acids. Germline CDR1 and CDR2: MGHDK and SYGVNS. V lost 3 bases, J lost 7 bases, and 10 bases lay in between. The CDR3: CASSDIGKNIQYF. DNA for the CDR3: TGTGCCAGCAGTGACATAGGGAAGAACATTCAGTACTTC.

The CDR3 coding sequence is TGTGCCAGCAGCTTAGAACGTCCGCGGCTAGCGGGGGGGGTTGGAGATACGCAGTATTTT. Translation gives CASSLERPRLAGGVGDTQYF. The chain uses TRBV7-2 and TRBJ2-3, with 12 bases identical to TRBD2. Germline assignment: CDR1 SGHTA and CDR2 FQGNSA. The V and J ends lost 1 base and 5 bases, in that order; junction bases with no gene match: 16. The CDR3 runs to 20 residues.

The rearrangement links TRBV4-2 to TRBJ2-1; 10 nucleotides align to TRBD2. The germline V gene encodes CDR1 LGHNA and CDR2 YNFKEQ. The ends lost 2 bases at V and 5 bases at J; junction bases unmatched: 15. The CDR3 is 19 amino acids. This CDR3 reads CASSQHHGLAGASNNEQFF. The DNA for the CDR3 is TGTGCCAGCAGCCAACACCATGGGCTAGCGGGGGCCTCGAACAATGAGCAGTTCTTC.

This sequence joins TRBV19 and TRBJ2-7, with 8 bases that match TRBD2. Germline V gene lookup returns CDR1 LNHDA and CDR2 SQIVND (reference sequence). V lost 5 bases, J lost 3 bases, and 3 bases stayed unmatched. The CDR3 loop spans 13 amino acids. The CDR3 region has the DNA TGTGCCAGTAGTGACGGGGGGGGCTACGAGCAGTACTTC. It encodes CASSDGGGYEQYF.

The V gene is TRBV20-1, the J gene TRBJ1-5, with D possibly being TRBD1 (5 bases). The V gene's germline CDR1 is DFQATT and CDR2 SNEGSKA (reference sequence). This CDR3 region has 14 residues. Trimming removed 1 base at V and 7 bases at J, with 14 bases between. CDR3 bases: TGCAGTGCTAGAGGTTCCCAGGGCGACCAGCCCCAGCATTTT. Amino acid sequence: CSARGSQGDQPQHF.

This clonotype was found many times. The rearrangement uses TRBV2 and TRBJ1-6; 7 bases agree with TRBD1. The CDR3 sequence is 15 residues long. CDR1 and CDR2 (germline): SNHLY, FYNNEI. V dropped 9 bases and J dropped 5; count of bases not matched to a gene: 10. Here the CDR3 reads CARRQGSGDNSPLHF. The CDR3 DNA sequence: TGTGCCAGGAGACAGGGTTCAGGGGATAATTCACCCCTCCACTTT.

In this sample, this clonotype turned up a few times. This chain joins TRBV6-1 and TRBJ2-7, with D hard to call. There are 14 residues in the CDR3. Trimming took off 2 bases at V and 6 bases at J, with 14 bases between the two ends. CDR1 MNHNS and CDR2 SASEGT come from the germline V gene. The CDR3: CASSEIGSPSEQYF. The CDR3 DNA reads TGTGCCAGCAGTGAAATCGGGTCCCCCAGCGAGCAGTACTTC.

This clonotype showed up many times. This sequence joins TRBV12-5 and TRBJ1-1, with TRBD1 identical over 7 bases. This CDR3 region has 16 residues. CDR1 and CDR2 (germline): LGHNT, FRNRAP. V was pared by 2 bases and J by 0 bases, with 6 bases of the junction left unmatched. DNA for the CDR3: TGTGCTAGTGGTTTGTCCCCGACAGGGATGAACACTGAAGCTTTCTTT. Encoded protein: CASGLSPTGMNTEAFF.

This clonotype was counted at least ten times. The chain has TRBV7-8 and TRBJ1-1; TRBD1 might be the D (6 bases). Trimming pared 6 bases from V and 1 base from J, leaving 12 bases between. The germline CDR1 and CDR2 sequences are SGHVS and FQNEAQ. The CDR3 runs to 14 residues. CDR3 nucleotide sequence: TGTGCCAGCAGTAGGACAGTTACGAACACTGAAGCTTTCTTT. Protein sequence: CASSRTVTNTEAFF.